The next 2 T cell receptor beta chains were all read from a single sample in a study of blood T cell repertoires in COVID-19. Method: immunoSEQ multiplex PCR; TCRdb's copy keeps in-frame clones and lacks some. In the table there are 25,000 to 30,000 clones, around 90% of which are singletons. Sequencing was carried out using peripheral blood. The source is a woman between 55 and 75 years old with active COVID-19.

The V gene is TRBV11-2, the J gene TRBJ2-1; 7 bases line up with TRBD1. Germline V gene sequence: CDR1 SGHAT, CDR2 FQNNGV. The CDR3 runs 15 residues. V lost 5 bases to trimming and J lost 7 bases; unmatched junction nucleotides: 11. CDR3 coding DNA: TGTGCCAGCAGCCGGACAGGTTTCAGTGGGAATGAGCAGTTCTTC. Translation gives CASSRTGFSGNEQFF.

DNA for the CDR3: TGTGCCACCAGCAGAGTCGGAGAACCAAATCAGCCCCAGCATTTT. Protein product: CATSRVGEPNQPQHF. The chain links TRBV15 to TRBJ1-5; no clear D gene. This CDR3 contains 15 residues. V lost 1 base and J 4 bases, leaving 11 bases between the germline ends. From germline, CDR1 is LNHNV and CDR2 YYDKDF (reference sequence).